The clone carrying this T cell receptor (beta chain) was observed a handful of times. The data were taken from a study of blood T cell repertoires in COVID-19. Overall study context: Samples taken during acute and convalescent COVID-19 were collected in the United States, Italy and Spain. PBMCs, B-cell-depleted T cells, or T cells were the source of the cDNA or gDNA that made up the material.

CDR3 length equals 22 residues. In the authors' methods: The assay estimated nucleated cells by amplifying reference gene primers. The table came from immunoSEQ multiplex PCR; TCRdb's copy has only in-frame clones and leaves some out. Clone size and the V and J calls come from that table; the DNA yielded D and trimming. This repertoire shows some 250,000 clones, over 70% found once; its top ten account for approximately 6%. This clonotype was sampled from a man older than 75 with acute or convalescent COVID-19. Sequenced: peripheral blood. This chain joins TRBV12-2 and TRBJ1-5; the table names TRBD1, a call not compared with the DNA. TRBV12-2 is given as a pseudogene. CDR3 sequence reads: CASRLSGQQNYSRSLFNQPQHF. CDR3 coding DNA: TGTGCAAGTCGCTTATCGGGACAACAAAACTACTCGCGTTCTCTGTTCAATCAGCCCCAGCATTTT.